What follows is one TCR beta chain and its context. The sample is drawn from a study of OX40 agonist ivuxolimab in advanced cancers. In the study overall: The dose-escalation cohort had hepatocellular carcinoma, melanoma, renal cell or head and neck cancer. Among those enrolled, mean age was about 60 years (range about 23 to 79) and less than 90% were male.

TCRdb's copy holds only in-frame clones and misses some; the assay was immunoSEQ multiplex PCR. The data hold tens of thousands of clones, with roughly nine tenths observed a single time. The sequences come from CD4+ or CD8+ T cells sorted from blood, collected in a trial of the OX40 agonist ivuxolimab. This clonotype was sampled from an adult with an advanced solid tumor such as melanoma, head and neck, liver or kidney cancer.

The CDR3 DNA reads as TGTGCCAGCAGCGTAGGACAGGCGATAGGAAACACCATATATTTT. Translating it yields CASSVGQAIGNTIYF. This chain joins TRBV9 and TRBJ1-3; D is possibly TRBD1 (6 bases). CDR3 length: 15 amino acids. The V gene lost 0 bases and the J gene lost 4 bases, with 11 bases spanning the gap. Germline V gene lookup returns CDR1 SGDLS and CDR2 YYNGEE.